The clone carrying this TCR beta chain occurred once. It was with a sample-barcoded 5' primer and a J-beta primer mix that a second PCR of roughly 6 to 12 cycles was run. From the 5' RACE reads, TCRdb called clonotypes with MiXCR, one entry per CDR3 protein. The table records 1,500,000 or so distinct CDR3 sequences, around 59% of them present only once. The CDR3 covers 13 residues. The V gene lost 2 bases and the J gene lost 3 bases, with 8 bases spanning the gap. Germline CDR1 reads SEHNR; CDR2 reads FQNEAQ (reference sequence). The data were obtained in a study of blood T cells in healthy people across ages.

The receptor was derived from a man younger than 35 in good health. The sample taken for sequencing was blood. V gene TRBV7-9 combines with J gene TRBJ2-7; no clear D. The CDR3 loop is CASSLSYNYEQYF. In DNA form, the CDR3 reads TGTGCCAGCAGCTTATCATACAACTACGAGCAGTACTTC.